Sequencing of this T cell receptor beta chain was carried out in a study of blood T cell repertoires in COVID-19. Study-level information: Specimens from acute and convalescent COVID-19 originated in the United States, Italy and Spain.

Participants were aged 18 to 89 years from about two dozen US areas. Cohort allocation depended upon clinical history that participants reported. Donors in Cohort 3 counted as recovered after two negative PCRs, clearance, or symptom resolution. Only one count was recorded for this clone. The data were produced by immunoSEQ multiplex PCR, yet TCRdb's version contains in-frame clones alone and is incomplete. The repertoire consists of under 350,000 clones, with 89% occurring once and the leading ten covering around 1.9%. The CDR3 runs to 19 residues. Per the germline V gene, CDR1 is MRHNA and CDR2 is SNTAGT. Losses at the gene ends were 4 bases for V and 0 bases for J; bases not matched to a gene: 13.

Sequencing was carried out using PBMCs or T cells enriched from blood (not recorded which). This TCR derives from a woman between 55 and 75 years old who had recovered from COVID-19. The V and J genes are TRBV6-4 and TRBJ2-1; TRBD2 matches at 9 bases. The CDR3 region is CASSGTSSSGVSSYNEQFF. DNA of the CDR3: TGTGCCAGCAGTGGGACCAGTTCTAGCGGGGTGAGCTCCTACAATGAGCAGTTCTTC.